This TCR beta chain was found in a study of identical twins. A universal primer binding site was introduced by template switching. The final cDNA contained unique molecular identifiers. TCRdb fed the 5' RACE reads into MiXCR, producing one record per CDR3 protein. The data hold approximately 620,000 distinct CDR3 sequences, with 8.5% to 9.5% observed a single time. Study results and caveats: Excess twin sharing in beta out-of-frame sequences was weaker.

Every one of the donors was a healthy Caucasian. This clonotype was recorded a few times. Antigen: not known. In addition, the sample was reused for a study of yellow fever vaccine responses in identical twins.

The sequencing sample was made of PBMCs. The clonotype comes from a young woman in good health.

The CDR3 reads CASSYVQKETQYF. In DNA, the CDR3 is TGTGCCAGCAGTTACGTCCAGAAAGAGACCCAGTACTTC. The rearrangement joins TRBV6-5 to TRBJ2-5; no definite D call. This CDR3 is 13 amino acids long. Looked up from germline, CDR1 is MNHEY and CDR2 is SVGAGI. V was trimmed by 2 bases and J by 3 bases, leaving 7 bases between them.